This T cell receptor beta chain was found in a study of blood T cell repertoires in COVID-19. Study as a whole: Both acute and convalescent COVID-19 samples were obtained from the United States, Italy and Spain. Nucleic acid was either cDNA or gDNA, and it came from T cells, B-cell-depleted T cells, or PBMCs.

V lost 5 bases, J lost 11 bases, and 11 bases stayed unmatched. This CDR3 has 13 amino acids. In the original workflow: Reference gene primer amplification in the assay estimated nucleated cell counts. Some clones are missing from TCRdb's copy, which holds only in-frame ones; the method was immunoSEQ multiplex PCR. V and J calls and clone size come straight from that table; D and trimming were deduced from the DNA. This table holds tens of thousands of clones, approximately 86% found once. This rearrangement joins TRBV12-3 or TRBV12-4 to TRBJ1-1; 7 nucleotides agree with TRBD1. Sequencing was performed on peripheral blood. The clonotype was recovered from a human donor in a cohort sampled during active COVID-19. The chain's CDR3 is CASSHRQGSGAFF. CDR3 nucleotide sequence: TGTGCCAGCAGTCATCGACAGGGCTCTGGGGCTTTCTTT.